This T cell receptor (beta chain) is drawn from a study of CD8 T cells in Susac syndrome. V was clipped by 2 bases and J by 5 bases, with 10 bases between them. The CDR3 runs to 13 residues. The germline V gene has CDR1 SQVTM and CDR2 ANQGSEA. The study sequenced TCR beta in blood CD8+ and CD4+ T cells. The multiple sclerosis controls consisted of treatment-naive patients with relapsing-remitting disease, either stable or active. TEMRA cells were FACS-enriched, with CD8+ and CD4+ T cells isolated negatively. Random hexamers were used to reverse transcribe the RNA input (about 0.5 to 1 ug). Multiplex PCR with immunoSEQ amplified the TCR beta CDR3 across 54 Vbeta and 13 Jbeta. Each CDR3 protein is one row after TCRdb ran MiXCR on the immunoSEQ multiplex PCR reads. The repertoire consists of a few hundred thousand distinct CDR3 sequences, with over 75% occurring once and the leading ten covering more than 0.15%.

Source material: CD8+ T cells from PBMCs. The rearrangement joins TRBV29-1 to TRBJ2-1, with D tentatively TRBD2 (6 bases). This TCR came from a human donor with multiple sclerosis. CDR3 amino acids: CSVERGLNNEQFF. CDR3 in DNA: TGCAGCGTTGAACGGGGACTTAACAATGAGCAGTTCTTC.